One and the same sample provided the 20 T cell receptor beta chains below, sequenced in a study of blood T cell repertoires in COVID-19. Measured with immunoSEQ multiplex PCR; TCRdb has only the in-frame clones, and not every one. This sample carries about 39,000 clones, around 96% of them seen once, and the ten largest clones take approximately 3.7%. The sample taken for sequencing was peripheral blood. The receptors originated from a human donor with active COVID-19. The donor label of this sample is uncertain.

This sequence joins TRBV19 and TRBJ2-3, with 10 bases that match TRBD1. The V gene's germline CDR1 is LNHDA and CDR2 SQIVND (reference sequence). V was pared by 6 bases and J by 1 base, with 4 bases of the junction left unmatched. The CDR3 is 15 amino acids. In nucleotides, the CDR3 is TGTGCCAGTAGGGGACAGGGGTCGGGCACAGATACGCAGTATTTT. Translated: CASRGQGSGTDTQYF.

The chain joins TRBV19 to TRBJ2-7, with D tentatively TRBD1 (6 bases). Trimming removed 4 bases from V and 3 bases from J, with 10 bases in between. This CDR3 is built from 13 residues. CDR1 and CDR2 (germline): LNHDA, SQIVND (reference sequence). The DNA of the CDR3 is TGTGCCAGTAGTACAACAGGGAACTACGAGCAGTACTTC. It translates to CASSTTGNYEQYF.

A single count supports this clone. This chain uses TRBV9 with TRBJ2-3; the D gene is possibly TRBD2 (5 bases). The V and J ends lost 2 bases and 5 bases respectively, with 15 bases between them. Germline lookup yields CDR1 SGDLS and CDR2 YYNGEE. This CDR3 has 15 amino acids. The CDR3 bases are TGTGCCAGCAGCGTCGGGCTAGCCCTACAAGATACGCAGTATTTT. It codes for CASSVGLALQDTQYF.

V and J are TRBV2 and TRBJ2-7; 7 bases match TRBD2. Germline loops: CDR1 SNHLY, CDR2 FYNNEI. There are 13 residues in the CDR3. V was clipped by 4 bases and J by 9 bases; unmatched bases: 9. CDR3 coding DNA: TGTGCCAGCAGTGCGGGGGGTAATGACGGGCAGTACTTC. Translated: CASSAGGNDGQYF. Using reference TRBV2 and TRBJ2-7 for the parts outside the CDR3, the full variable domain is EPEVTQTPSHQVTQMGQEVILRCVPISNHLYFYWYRQILGQKVEFLVSFYNNEISEKSEIFDDQFSVERPDGSNFTLKIRSTKLEDSAMYFCASSAGGNDGQYFGPGTRLTVT.

The rearrangement links TRBV19 to TRBJ1-1; the D gene is possibly TRBD1 (6 bases). Trimming took 5 bases from V and 8 from J, leaving 18 bases between them. The CDR3 has 14 residues. Looked up from germline, CDR1 is LNHDA and CDR2 is SQIVND (reference sequence). The CDR3 sequence: CASSWTARLSEAFF. The CDR3 DNA is TGTGCCAGTAGTTGGACAGCCCGTTTATCGGAAGCTTTCTTT.

This sequence joins TRBV3-1 (or the pseudogene TRBV3-2) and TRBJ2-3, with no clear D. This CDR3 comprises 15 residues. The V end lost 5 bases, the J end lost 0 bases, and 12 bases lay between the germline ends. CDR1 LGHDT and CDR2 YNNKEL come from the germline V gene (reference sequence). CDR3 loop: CASSSTTTSTDTQYF. CDR3 sequence (DNA): TGTGCCAGCAGCTCAACTACGACTAGCACAGATACGCAGTATTTT.

V is TRBV5-4 and J is TRBJ2-7; 10 bases are a match to TRBD2. V lost 0 bases to trimming and J lost 0 bases; unmatched junction nucleotides: 6. This CDR3 region has 17 residues. Germline V gene data show CDR1 as SGHNT and CDR2 as YYREEE (reference sequence). CDR3 region: CASSLAAGGVSSYEQYF. The DNA of the CDR3 is TGTGCCAGCAGCTTGGCAGCGGGAGGGGTGAGCTCCTACGAGCAGTACTTC.

The CDR3 bases are TGTGCCAGCAGTCCGGGAAGCTTCTATGGCTACACCTTC. It yields the protein CASSPGSFYGYTF. The rearrangement uses TRBV12-3 or TRBV12-4 and TRBJ1-2; D unresolved. Trimming removed 5 bases at V and 4 bases at J, with 11 bases between. This CDR3 comprises 13 residues.

J is TRBJ2-7 and V is TRBV7-2; 7 bases line up with TRBD1. The V gene end was trimmed by 4 bases and the J gene end by 6 bases; junction bases not matched to a gene: 9. Looked up from germline, CDR1 is SGHTA and CDR2 is FQGNSA. The CDR3 sequence is 14 residues long. The CDR3 reads CASSYRGLSVEQYF. The CDR3 bases are TGTGCCAGCAGCTACAGGGGCTTGTCGGTCGAGCAGTACTTC. The full variable domain, completed using reference TRBV7-2 and TRBJ2-7, is GAGVSQSPSNKVTEKGKDVELRCDPISGHTALYWYRQSLGQGLEFLIYFQGNSAPDKSGLPSDRFSAERTGGSVSTLTIQRTQQEDSAVYLCASSYRGLSVEQYFGPGTRLTVT.

The rearrangement links TRBV19 to TRBJ2-4; D gene unclear. Looked up from germline, CDR1 is LNHDA and CDR2 is SQIVND (reference sequence). Trimming took 1 base from V and 1 from J, leaving 11 bases between them. The CDR3 is 16 residues long. CDR3 residues: CASSIASTRAKNIQYF. The CDR3 DNA sequence: TGTGCCAGTAGTATAGCGTCAACCCGGGCCAAAAACATTCAGTACTTC.

The CDR3 region is CSARQYNEQFF. As DNA, the CDR3 is TGCAGCGCTAGACAGTACAATGAGCAGTTCTTC. The chain joins TRBV29-1 to TRBJ2-1; possible D gene TRBD1, 5 bases. V lost 7 bases and J lost 4, with 8 bases in between. CDR1 and CDR2 (germline): SQVTM, ANQGSEA. The CDR3 has 11 amino acids.

The chain is built from TRBV20-1 and TRBJ2-3; 9 nucleotides align to TRBD2. J was trimmed by 5 bases and V by 3 bases; bases with no gene match: 9. Germline V gene sequence: CDR1 DFQATT, CDR2 SNEGSKA (reference sequence). The CDR3 loop spans 15 amino acids. CDR3 in amino acids: CSASASTSGLDTQYF. CDR3 coding DNA: TGCAGTGCTAGTGCCTCGACTAGCGGATTAGATACGCAGTATTTT.

V is TRBV3-1 (or the pseudogene TRBV3-2) and J is TRBJ1-1, with 8 bases identical to TRBD1. J gave up 6 bases and V 4 bases, and 10 bases lay outside the gene matches. The CDR3 length is 15 residues. Per the germline V gene, CDR1 is LGHDT and CDR2 is YNNKEL (reference sequence). CDR3 region: CASSPNTGGGSEAFF. For the CDR3, the DNA is TGTGCCAGCAGCCCCAATACAGGGGGGGGATCTGAAGCTTTCTTT.

This chain uses TRBV7-2 with TRBJ2-7; D possibly corresponds to TRBD1 (5 bases). Germline CDR1 is SGHTA and CDR2 is FQGNSA. This CDR3 is built from 17 residues. With 4 bases removed from V and 1 base from J, the gap between germline ends came to 20 bases. CDR3 amino acids: CASSSFQGNTFSYEQYF. The CDR3 DNA reads as TGTGCCAGCAGCTCATTTCAGGGAAATACTTTTTCCTACGAGCAGTACTTC.

The chain links TRBV5-1 to TRBJ2-3, with 7 bases aligning to TRBD2. Trimming removed 3 bases from V and 1 base from J; junction bases left unmatched: 11. The CDR3 is made up of 17 amino acids. CDR1 is SGHRS, CDR2 YFSETQ, per germline. The CDR3 nucleotides are TGCGCCAGCAGCTCCCGGACTAGTGTGTGGGGCACAGATACGCAGTATTTT. Protein: CASSSRTSVWGTDTQYF.

This chain links TRBV28 with TRBJ1-4, with D perhaps TRBD1 (5 bases). The CDR3 has 17 residues. V was clipped by 4 bases and J by 3 bases, with 18 bases between them. Germline V gene sequence: CDR1 MDHEN, CDR2 SYDVKM. The CDR3 DNA is TGTGCCAGCAGTTCCCCCTCGGGGGGTGGGGCTAATGAAAAACTGTTTTTT. Translated: CASSSPSGGGANEKLFF.

The chain couples TRBV9 to TRBJ1-2, with TRBD1 identical over 8 bases. Germline-derived CDR1 and CDR2 are SGDLS and YYNGEE. V trimming: 4 bases; J trimming: 5 bases; junction bases outside the gene matches: 7. This CDR3 contains 14 residues. CDR3 nucleotides: TGTGCCAGCAGCACAGGACAGGGCCGATATGGCTACACCTTC. It codes for CASSTGQGRYGYTF.

V is TRBV3-1 (or the pseudogene TRBV3-2) and J is TRBJ2-2; D is undetermined. In germline, CDR1 is LGHDT, CDR2 YNNKEL (reference sequence). CDR3 length: 14 residues. V dropped 4 bases and J dropped 1 base, with 7 bases sitting between them. CDR3 bases: TGTGCCAGCAGCCCACTCATGAACACCGGGGAGCTGTTTTTT. It is translated as CASSPLMNTGELFF.

The chain recombines TRBV7-9 with TRBJ1-6; tentatively, D is TRBD1 (6 bases). V was cut by 1 base and J by 7 bases, with 14 bases left in between. The CDR3 consists of 16 residues. Per the germline V gene, CDR1 is SEHNR and CDR2 is FQNEAQ (reference sequence). CDR3 loop: CASSLGGGSQNSPLHF. The CDR3 DNA reads as TGTGCCAGCAGCTTAGGAGGGGGTTCACAAAATTCACCCCTCCACTTT.

The chain employs TRBV7-2 and TRBJ1-1; D not certain. The V end was cut by 5 bases, the J end by 9 bases, with 13 bases between. CDR3 size: 12 residues. Germline loops: CDR1 SGHTA, CDR2 FQGNSA. CDR3 in amino acids: CASSPDTEKAFF. Written as DNA, the CDR3 is TGTGCCAGCAGCCCCGACACCGAGAAAGCTTTCTTT.